The 27 T cell receptor beta chains below all came from one sample that was sequenced in a study of blood T cell repertoires in COVID-19 (dated by TCRdb to about 2020). Library prep was done by the immunoSEQ multiplex PCR assay. This is the immuneACCESS table as TCRdb keeps it, with only in-frame sequences that have V and J called. A part of the clones is gone; compared with another copy, unresolved V genes explain less than half, and the rest is unexplained. This sample holds 300,000 or so clones; about 90% were observed only once. Approximately 5.3% of the sample comes from the top ten. Sequenced: PBMCs or T cells enriched from blood (not recorded which). These receptors originate from a woman aged 25 to 39 who had recovered from COVID-19.

This clone was observed once. The chain joins TRBV5-4 to TRBJ1-6; 7 nucleotides agree with TRBD1. The junction had 6 bases not matched to a gene; V was cut back by 6 bases and J by 0 bases. Looked up from germline, CDR1 is SGHNT and CDR2 is YYREEE (reference sequence). CDR3 length: 16 amino acids. As DNA, the CDR3 is TGTGCCAGCACCAACTACAGGGGCTCCTATAATTCACCCCTCCACTTT. This gives the protein CASTNYRGSYNSPLHF. Full variable domain (rest looked up from reference TRBV5-4 and TRBJ1-6): ETGVTQSPTHLIKTRGQQVTLRCSSQSGHNTVSWYQQALGQGPQFIFQYYREEENGRGNFPPRFSGLQFPNYSSELNVNALELDDSALYLCASTNYRGSYNSPLHFGNGTRLTVT.

There are a few counts of this clone. This chain connects TRBV21-1 to TRBJ1-1; the table's D gene call, TRBD1, was not cross checked with the DNA. TRBV21-1 is a pseudogene. The CDR3 contains 12 residues. The chain's CDR3 is CAGIRTGAEAFF. As DNA, the CDR3 is TGTGCCGGAATTAGGACAGGGGCTGAAGCTTTCTTT.

The chain carries TRBV15 and TRBJ1-3; 7 bases line up with TRBD1. Germline V lookup: CDR1 LNHNV, CDR2 YYDKDF (reference sequence). The junction had 1 base not matched to a gene; V was cut back by 1 base and J by 1 base. This CDR3 spans 15 amino acids. The CDR3 DNA sequence: TGTGCCACCAGCAGAGGGGGACAGTCTGGAAACACCATATATTTT. Translation gives CATSRGGQSGNTIYF.

The chain carries TRBV7-3 and TRBJ2-3; possibly TRBD2 for D (5 bases). The V gene's germline CDR1 is SGHTA and CDR2 FQGTGA. The CDR3 is made up of 12 amino acids. Trimming shortened V by 2 bases and J by 7 bases, and 7 bases separated the two germline ends. The CDR3 DNA sequence: TGTGCCAGCAGCTTAGGACTTAATACGCAGTATTTT. Amino acid sequence: CASSLGLNTQYF.

The chain has TRBV7-2 and TRBJ2-1; D is unresolved. This CDR3 spans 13 amino acids. CDR1 and CDR2 from the germline V gene are SGHTA and FQGNSA. Trimming took 1 base from V and 2 from J, leaving 3 bases between them. This CDR3 is CASSLVTYNEQFF. CDR3 coding DNA: TGTGCCAGCAGCTTAGTCACCTACAATGAGCAGTTCTTC.

CDR3 protein: CASSLGRGTQETQYF. The CDR3 DNA is TGTGCCAGCAGCTTAGGCCGGGGGACCCAAGAGACCCAGTACTTC. The V call is TRBV13, the J call TRBJ2-5, with D maybe TRBD2 (6 bases). V lost 0 bases to trimming and J lost 1 base, with 9 bases between them. The CDR3 runs to 15 residues. The V gene's germline CDR1 is PRHDT and CDR2 FYEKMQ (reference sequence).

There are a few counts of this clone. V gene TRBV7-9 combines with J gene TRBJ2-7; D possibly corresponds to TRBD1 (6 bases). The length of the CDR3 is 14 residues. V was cut by 5 bases and J by 2 bases, with 13 bases left in between. The V gene's germline CDR1 is SEHNR and CDR2 FQNEAQ (reference sequence). The CDR3 region has the DNA TGTGCCAGCAGCCCGACAAGGGGGACCTACGAGCAGTACTTC. It yields the protein CASSPTRGTYEQYF. Combining the CDR3 with reference TRBV7-9 and TRBJ2-7 gives the whole variable domain DTGVSQNPRHKITKRGQNVTFRCDPISEHNRLYWYRQTLGQGPEFLTYFQNEAQLEKSRLLSDRFSAERPKGSFSTLEIQRTEQGDSAMYLCASSPTRGTYEQYFGPGTRLTVT.

The chain has TRBV19 and TRBJ2-2; 7 bases agree with TRBD2. Germline-derived CDR1 and CDR2 are LNHDA and SQIVND (reference sequence). V shed 3 bases, J shed 4 bases, and the junction held 5 bases outside the gene matches. The CDR3 is 15 residues long. CDR3 protein: CASSISLAVTGELFF. As DNA, the CDR3 is TGTGCCAGTAGTATCAGTCTAGCGGTCACCGGGGAGCTGTTTTTT.

This clone was recorded once. The DNA for the CDR3 is TGTGCCATCAGAGAGGGACAGCTCTATGGCTACACCTTC. Translation gives CAIREGQLYGYTF. V usage is TRBV10-3 and J usage is TRBJ1-2; 7 bases line up with TRBD1. The ends lost 6 bases at V and 4 bases at J; junction bases unmatched: 5. Germline V gene lookup returns CDR1 ENHRY and CDR2 SYGVKD. The CDR3 spans 13 residues.

This clone has a single count. V gene TRBV6-5 combines with J gene TRBJ2-7, with D hard to call. V gave up 2 bases and J gave up 7 bases, with 15 bases separating them. The CDR3 has 14 amino acids. In germline, CDR1 is MNHEY, CDR2 SVGAGI. The CDR3 here is CASSYPLDSPEQYF. The CDR3 region has the DNA TGTGCCAGCAGTTACCCGTTAGATTCGCCTGAGCAGTACTTC.

This chain uses TRBV30 with TRBJ2-7, with 7 bases aligning to TRBD1. J was trimmed by 1 base and V by 8 bases; bases with no gene match: 8. The CDR3 totals 13 residues. Germline CDR1 reads GTSNPN; CDR2 reads SVGIG (reference sequence). The CDR3, as DNA: TGTGCCGTTGACAGGGTATTATCCTACGAGCAGTACTTC. Protein sequence: CAVDRVLSYEQYF.

The gene calls are TRBV5-1 and TRBJ1-2; D remains ambiguous. Between the trimmed V and J ends, which lost 0 bases and 0 bases, there was a span of 6 bases. The germline gives CDR1 SGHRS, CDR2 YFSETQ. The CDR3 extends over 14 amino acids. The CDR3 protein is CASSLDRANYGYTF. The CDR3 nucleotides read TGCGCCAGCAGCTTGGATCGGGCTAACTATGGCTACACCTTC.

This clone was recorded once. The chain uses TRBV7-9 and TRBJ2-3; no firm D call. The CDR3 covers 14 residues. CDR1 and CDR2 from the germline V gene are SEHNR and FQNEAQ (reference sequence). V lost 3 bases and J lost 1, with 8 bases in between. The CDR3 region is CASSFGGGTDTQYF. CDR3 DNA sequence: TGTGCCAGCAGCTTTGGTGGAGGCACAGATACGCAGTATTTT. The full variable domain, with the rest looked up from reference TRBV7-9 and TRBJ2-3, is DTGVSQNPRHKITKRGQNVTFRCDPISEHNRLYWYRQTLGQGPEFLTYFQNEAQLEKSRLLSDRFSAERPKGSFSTLEIQRTEQGDSAMYLCASSFGGGTDTQYFGPGTRLTVL.

The chain couples TRBV11-2 to TRBJ2-4; 10 bases fit TRBD2. Per germline, CDR1 SGHAT and CDR2 FQNNGV. This CDR3 region has 18 residues. After removal of 5 bases from V and 1 base from J, the junction contained 11 bases not matched to a gene. The CDR3 nucleotides read TGTGCCAGCAGCCCCGGGAAGCGGGGGGGTGCGGCCAAAAACATTCAGTACTTC. It specifies CASSPGKRGGAAKNIQYF.

The genes are TRBV19 and TRBJ1-1, with D tentatively TRBD1 (5 bases). CDR1 is LNHDA, CDR2 SQIVND, per germline (reference sequence). The CDR3 has 14 residues. V lost 6 bases and J lost 4, with 15 bases in between. CDR3 nucleotides: TGTGCCAGTAGGCTCGTGGGGGGGACCACTGAAGCTTTCTTT. Translated, it gives CASRLVGGTTEAFF.

The genes are TRBV5-1 and TRBJ1-1, with 8 bases aligning to TRBD1. The CDR3 runs to 14 residues. Trimming at V came to 4 bases and at J to 1 base, leaving 3 bases not matched to a gene. CDR1 and CDR2 from the germline V gene are SGHRS and YFSETQ. CDR3 amino acids: CASSKDRANTEAFF. The CDR3 bases are TGCGCCAGCAGCAAGGACAGGGCGAACACTGAAGCTTTCTTT. Full variable domain (outside the CDR3, taken from reference TRBV5-1 and TRBJ1-1): KAGVTQTPRYLIKTRGQQVTLSCSPISGHRSVSWYQQTPGQGLQFLFEYFSETQRNKGNFPGRFSGRQFSNSRSEMNVSTLELGDSALYLCASSKDRANTEAFFGQGTRLTVV.

V and J are TRBV7-2 and TRBJ2-3; the D gene is possibly TRBD2 (6 bases). The CDR3 is 14 residues long. CDR1 and CDR2 from the germline V gene are SGHTA and FQGNSA. The V end lost 2 bases, the J end lost 3 bases, and 9 bases lay between the germline ends. The CDR3 coding sequence is TGTGCCAGCAGCTTAAGGCTAGCGACAGATACGCAGTATTTT. Translating gives CASSLRLATDTQYF.

This rearrangement joins TRBV7-2 to TRBJ1-3, with 9 bases aligning to TRBD1. Unmatched junction bases numbered 9, after V lost 1 base and J lost 2 bases. The V gene's germline CDR1 is SGHTA and CDR2 FQGNSA. The CDR3 has 18 residues. The CDR3 nucleotides read TGTGCCAGCAGCTTAGTCCTGGGACAGGGTATCCCTGGAAACACCATATATTTT. Translating it yields CASSLVLGQGIPGNTIYF.

The chain employs TRBV5-6 and TRBJ2-7, with 8 bases identical to TRBD1. The germline gives CDR1 SGHDT, CDR2 YYEEEE. This CDR3 contains 15 residues. J lost 2 bases, V lost 4 bases, and 8 bases had no gene match. CDR3 bases: TGTGCCAGCAGCCGAGGCCTGACAGGGGCCTACGAGCAGTACTTC. Translating it yields CASSRGLTGAYEQYF.

CDR3 protein: CATSDPGLAGGQFF. The CDR3 DNA follows: TGTGCCACCAGTGACCCGGGACTAGCGGGAGGGCAGTTCTTC. This chain uses TRBV24-1 with TRBJ2-1, with TRBD2 identical over 15 bases. V gave up 4 bases and J gave up 12 bases; unmatched junction bases: 3. Per germline, CDR1 KGHDR and CDR2 SFDVKD. The CDR3 covers 14 residues.

The chain uses TRBV19 and TRBJ1-1, with D possibly being TRBD1 (5 bases). V lost 9 bases, J lost 1 base, and 21 bases lay in between. The germline gives CDR1 LNHDA, CDR2 SQIVND (reference sequence). The CDR3 contains 16 residues. In DNA, the CDR3 is TGTGCCAGCGATGCTTTTAGTTCTAGGGGGAACACTGAAGCTTTCTTT. Its protein product is CASDAFSSRGNTEAFF.

The J gene is TRBJ1-5, the V gene TRBV18; 7 bases fit TRBD1. V lost 3 bases, J lost 6 bases, and 5 bases stayed unmatched. The CDR3 has 14 amino acids. The germline V gene has CDR1 KGHSH and CDR2 LQKENI. The CDR3 sequence: CASSPGQAGQPQHF. CDR3 bases: TGTGCCAGCTCACCCGGACAGGCGGGTCAGCCCCAGCATTTT.

This sequence joins TRBV30 and TRBJ1-2, with 8 positions matching TRBD1. Trimming removed 0 bases from V and 8 bases from J; junction bases left unmatched: 11. The CDR3 has 15 amino acids. Germline lookup yields CDR1 GTSNPN and CDR2 SVGIG (reference sequence). CDR3 sequence (DNA): TGTGCCTGGAGTGTACGTCGACAGGGGCTGGGGGGCTACACCTTC. Encoded protein: CAWSVRRQGLGGYTF.

The chain is built from TRBV18 and TRBJ1-3; D not resolved. This CDR3 comprises 17 residues. Germline-derived CDR1 and CDR2 are KGHSH and LQKENI. The germline V and J ends were trimmed by 1 base and 0 bases, with 13 bases remaining between them. The CDR3 loop reads CASSPLADVSSGNTIYF. The CDR3 DNA follows: TGTGCCAGCTCACCACTAGCCGACGTTAGCTCTGGAAACACCATATATTTT. Variable domain in full (rest from reference TRBV18 and TRBJ1-3): NAGVMQNPRHLVRRRGQEARLRCSPMKGHSHVYWYRQLPEEGLKFMVYLQKENIIDESGMPKERFSAEFPKEGPSILRIQQVVRGDSAAYFCASSPLADVSSGNTIYFGEGSWLTVV.

CDR3 nucleotides: TGTGCCAGCAGCAAACGGGGGGGGAACACTGAAGCTTTCTTT. Its translation is CASSKRGGNTEAFF. The rearrangement links TRBV14 to TRBJ1-1; tentatively, D is TRBD1 (5 bases). Looked up from germline, CDR1 is SGHDN and CDR2 is FVKESK. The V gene lost 5 bases and the J gene lost 1 base, with 11 bases spanning the gap. The CDR3 runs 14 residues.

CDR3 DNA sequence: TGTGCCAGCAGTTTACAGGGGGCGCTGGGCACTGAAGCTTTCTTT. This translates into CASSLQGALGTEAFF. This sequence joins TRBV7-2 and TRBJ1-1; 9 bases fit TRBD1. After removal of 6 bases from V and 4 bases from J, the junction contained 9 bases not matched to a gene. CDR1 and CDR2 (germline): SGHTA, FQGNSA. This CDR3 is built from 15 residues.

The gene calls are TRBV24-1 and TRBJ2-1; 13 bases fit TRBD2. J lost 7 bases, V lost 5 bases, and 13 bases had no gene match. The CDR3 runs 18 residues. The V gene's germline CDR1 is KGHDR and CDR2 SFDVKD. CDR3 coding DNA: TGTGCCACCAGTGGGAGGACTAGCGGGGGCCCTTATTTGAATGAGCAGTTCTTC. This translates into CATSGRTSGGPYLNEQFF.